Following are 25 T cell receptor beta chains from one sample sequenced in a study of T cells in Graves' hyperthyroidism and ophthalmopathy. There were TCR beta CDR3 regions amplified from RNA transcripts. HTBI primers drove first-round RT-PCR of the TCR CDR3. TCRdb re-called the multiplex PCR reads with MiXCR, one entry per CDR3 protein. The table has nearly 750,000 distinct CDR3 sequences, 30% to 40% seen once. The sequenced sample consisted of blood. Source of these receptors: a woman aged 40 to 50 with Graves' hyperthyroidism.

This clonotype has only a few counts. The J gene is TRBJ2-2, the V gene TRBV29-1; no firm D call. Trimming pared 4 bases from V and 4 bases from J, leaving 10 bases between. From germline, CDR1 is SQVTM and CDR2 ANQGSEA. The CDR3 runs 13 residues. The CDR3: CSVAGYITGELFF. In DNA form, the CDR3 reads TGCAGCGTTGCAGGCTACATCACCGGGGAGCTGTTTTTT.

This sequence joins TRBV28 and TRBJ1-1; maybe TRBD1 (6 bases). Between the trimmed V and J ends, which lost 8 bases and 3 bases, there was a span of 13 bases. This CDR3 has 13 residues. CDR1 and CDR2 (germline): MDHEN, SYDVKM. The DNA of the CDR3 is TGTGCCAGCGTAGGGGGGTGGGACACTGAAGCTTTCTTT. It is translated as CASVGGWDTEAFF.

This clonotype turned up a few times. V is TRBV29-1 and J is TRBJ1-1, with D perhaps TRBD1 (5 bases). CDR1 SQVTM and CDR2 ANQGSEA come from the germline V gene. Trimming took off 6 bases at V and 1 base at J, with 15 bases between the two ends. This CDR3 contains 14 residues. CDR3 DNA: TGCAGCGTAACCGCGGTGACAGCGAACACTGAAGCTTTCTTT. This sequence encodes CSVTAVTANTEAFF.

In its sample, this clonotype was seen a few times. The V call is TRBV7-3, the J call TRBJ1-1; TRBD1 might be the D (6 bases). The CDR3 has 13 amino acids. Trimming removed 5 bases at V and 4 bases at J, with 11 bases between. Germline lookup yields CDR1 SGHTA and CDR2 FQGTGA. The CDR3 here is CASSLEGVTEAFF. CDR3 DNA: TGTGCCAGCAGCCTCGAGGGGGTCACTGAAGCTTTCTTT.

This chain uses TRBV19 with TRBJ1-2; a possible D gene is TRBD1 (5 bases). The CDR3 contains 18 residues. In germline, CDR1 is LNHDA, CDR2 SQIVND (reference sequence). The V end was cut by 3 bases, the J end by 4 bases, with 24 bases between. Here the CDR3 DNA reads TGTGCCAGTAGTATTATGAACAGGCCTAGCCTCGGTACCTATGGCTACACCTTC. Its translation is CASSIMNRPSLGTYGYTF. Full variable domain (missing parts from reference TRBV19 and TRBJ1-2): DGGITQSPKYLFRKEGQNVTLSCEQNLNHDAMYWYRQDPGQGLRLIYYSQIVNDFQKGDIAEGYSVSREKKESFPLTVTSAQKNPTAFYLCASSIMNRPSLGTYGYTFGSGTRLTVV.

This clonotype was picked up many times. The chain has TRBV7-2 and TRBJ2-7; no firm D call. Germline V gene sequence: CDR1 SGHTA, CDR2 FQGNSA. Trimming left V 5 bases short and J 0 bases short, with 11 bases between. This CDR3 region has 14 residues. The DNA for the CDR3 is TGTGCCAGCAGCGGAAGGCCCAGCTCCTACGAGCAGTACTTC. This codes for CASSGRPSSYEQYF.

CDR3 DNA sequence: TGTGCCAGCAGCCCAGAGGCAGGGTATTTTGGCAGCAATCAGCCCCAGCATTTT. It codes for CASSPEAGYFGSNQPQHF. The rearrangement uses TRBV7-2 and TRBJ1-5, with a possible D match to TRBD1 (5 bases). Trimming shortened V by 5 bases and J by 1 base, and 21 bases separated the two germline ends. This CDR3 has 18 residues. Germline CDR1 is SGHTA and CDR2 is FQGNSA.

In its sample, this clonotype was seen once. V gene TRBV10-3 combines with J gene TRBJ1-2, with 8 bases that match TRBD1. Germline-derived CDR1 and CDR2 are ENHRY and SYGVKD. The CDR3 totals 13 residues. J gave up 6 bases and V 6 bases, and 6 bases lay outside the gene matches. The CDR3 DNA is TGTGCCATCAGGGAGGACAGGGTACATGGCTACACCTTC. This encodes CAIREDRVHGYTF.

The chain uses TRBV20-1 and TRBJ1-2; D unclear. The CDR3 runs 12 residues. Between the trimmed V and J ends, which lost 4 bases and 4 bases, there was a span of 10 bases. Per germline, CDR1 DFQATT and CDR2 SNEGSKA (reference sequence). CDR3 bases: TGCAGTGCTATTAATCTTCTCTATGGCTACACCTTC. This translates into CSAINLLYGYTF.

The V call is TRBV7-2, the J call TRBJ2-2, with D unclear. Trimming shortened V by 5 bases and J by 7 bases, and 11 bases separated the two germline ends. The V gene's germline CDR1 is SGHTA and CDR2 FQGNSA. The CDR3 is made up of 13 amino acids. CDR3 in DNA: TGTGCCAGCAGCCAAGACGAAGTCGGGGAGCTGTTTTTT. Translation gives CASSQDEVGELFF.

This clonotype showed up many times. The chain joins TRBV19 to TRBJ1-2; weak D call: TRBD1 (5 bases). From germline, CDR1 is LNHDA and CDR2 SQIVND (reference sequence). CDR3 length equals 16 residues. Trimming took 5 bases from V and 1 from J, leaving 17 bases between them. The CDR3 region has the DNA TGTGCCAGTAGTCGGAGGGGACCTGACCTTAACTATGGCTACACCTTC. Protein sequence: CASSRRGPDLNYGYTF.

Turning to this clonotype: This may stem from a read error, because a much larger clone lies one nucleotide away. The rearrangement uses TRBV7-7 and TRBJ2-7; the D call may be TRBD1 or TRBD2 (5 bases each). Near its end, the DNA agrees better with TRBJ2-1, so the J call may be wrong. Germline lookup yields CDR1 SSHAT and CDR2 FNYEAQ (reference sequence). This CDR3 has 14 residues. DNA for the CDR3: TGTGCTAGCACCACGCCGGGGACCCATTCCGAGCAGTTCTTC. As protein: CASTTPGTHSEQFF.

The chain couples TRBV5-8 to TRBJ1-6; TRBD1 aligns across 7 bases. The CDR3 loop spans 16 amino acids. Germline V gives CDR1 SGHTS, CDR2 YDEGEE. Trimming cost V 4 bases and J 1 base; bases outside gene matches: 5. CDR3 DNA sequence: TGTGCCAGCAGCCCACTACAGGGGTCCTATAATTCACCCCTCCACTTT. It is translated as CASSPLQGSYNSPLHF.

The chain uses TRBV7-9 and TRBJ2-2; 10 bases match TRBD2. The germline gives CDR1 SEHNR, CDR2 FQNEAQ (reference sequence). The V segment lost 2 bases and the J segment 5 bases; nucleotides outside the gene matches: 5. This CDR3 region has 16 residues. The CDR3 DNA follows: TGTGCCAGCAGCTTATCTGGGACTAGCGAAACCGGGGAGCTGTTTTTT. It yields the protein CASSLSGTSETGELFF.

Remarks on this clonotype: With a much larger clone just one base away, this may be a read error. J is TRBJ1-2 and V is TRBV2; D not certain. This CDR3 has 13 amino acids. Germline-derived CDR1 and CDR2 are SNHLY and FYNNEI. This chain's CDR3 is CASYPIDNYGHTF. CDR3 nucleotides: TGTGCCAGCTACCCGATCGATAACTATGGCCACACCTTC. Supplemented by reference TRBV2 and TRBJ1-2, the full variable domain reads EPEVTQTPSHQVTQMGQEVILRCVPISNHLYFYWYRQILGQKVEFLVSFYNNEISEKSEIFDDQFSVERPDGSNFTLKIRSTKLEDSAMYFCASYPIDNYGHTFGSGTRLTVV.

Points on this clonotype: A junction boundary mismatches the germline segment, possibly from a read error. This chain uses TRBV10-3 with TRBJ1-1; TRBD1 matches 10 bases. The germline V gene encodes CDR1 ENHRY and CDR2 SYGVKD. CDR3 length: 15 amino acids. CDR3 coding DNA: TGTGCCAGCAGTCTATTTGACAGGGGGCGAACTGAAGCTTTCTTT. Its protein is CASSLFDRGRTEAFF.

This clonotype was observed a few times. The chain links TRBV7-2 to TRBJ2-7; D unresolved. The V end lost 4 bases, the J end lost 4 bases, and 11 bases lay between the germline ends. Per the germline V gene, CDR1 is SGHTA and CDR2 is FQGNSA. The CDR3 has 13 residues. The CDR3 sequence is CASSSNPNYEQYF. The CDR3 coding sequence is TGTGCCAGCAGCTCGAACCCCAATTACGAGCAGTACTTC.

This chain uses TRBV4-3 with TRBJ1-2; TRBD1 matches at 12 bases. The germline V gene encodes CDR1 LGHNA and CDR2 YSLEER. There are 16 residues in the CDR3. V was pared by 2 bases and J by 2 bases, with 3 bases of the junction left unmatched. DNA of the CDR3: TGCGCCAGCAGCCAATCCGGGACAGGGGGCAACTATGGCTACACCTTC. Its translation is CASSQSGTGGNYGYTF.

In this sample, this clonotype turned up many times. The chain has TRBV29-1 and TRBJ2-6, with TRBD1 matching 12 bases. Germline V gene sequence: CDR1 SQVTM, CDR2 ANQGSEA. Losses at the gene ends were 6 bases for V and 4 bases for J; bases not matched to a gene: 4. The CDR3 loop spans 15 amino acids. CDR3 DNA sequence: TGCAGCGTGGAGGGACAGGGGGCCGGGGCCAACGTCCTGACTTTC. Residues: CSVEGQGAGANVLTF.

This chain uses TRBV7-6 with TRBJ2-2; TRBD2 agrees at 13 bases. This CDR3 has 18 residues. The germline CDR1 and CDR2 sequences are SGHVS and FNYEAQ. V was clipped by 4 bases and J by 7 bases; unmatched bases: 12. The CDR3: CASSSIMGTSGTSGELFF. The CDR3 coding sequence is TGTGCCAGCAGCTCGATAATGGGGACTAGCGGGACTAGCGGGGAGCTGTTTTTT. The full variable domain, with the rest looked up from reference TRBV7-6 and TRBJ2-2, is GAGVSQSPRYKVTKRGQDVALRCDPISGHVSLYWYRQALGQGPEFLTYFNYEAQQDKSGLPNDRFSAERPEGSISTLTIQRTEQRDSAMYRCASSSIMGTSGTSGELFFGEGSRLTVL.

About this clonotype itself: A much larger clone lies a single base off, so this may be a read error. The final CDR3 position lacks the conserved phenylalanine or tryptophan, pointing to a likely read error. For the CDR3, the DNA is TGCAGTGCTAGTGACAGGGGGAGATATGGCTACACCTCC. This codes for CSASDRGRYGYTS. The gene calls are TRBV20-1 and TRBJ1-2, with 9 bases identical to TRBD1. The CDR3 sequence is 13 residues long. V dropped 3 bases and J dropped 5; count of bases not matched to a gene: 4. The V gene's germline CDR1 is DFQATT and CDR2 SNEGSKA (reference sequence).

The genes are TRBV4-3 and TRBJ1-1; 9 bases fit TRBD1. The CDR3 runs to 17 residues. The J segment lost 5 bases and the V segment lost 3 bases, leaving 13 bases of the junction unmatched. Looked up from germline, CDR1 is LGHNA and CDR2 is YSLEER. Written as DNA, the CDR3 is TGCGCCAGCAGCCATGACACAGGGGGCGCGGGGGGGACTGAAGCTTTCTTT. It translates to CASSHDTGGAGGTEAFF.

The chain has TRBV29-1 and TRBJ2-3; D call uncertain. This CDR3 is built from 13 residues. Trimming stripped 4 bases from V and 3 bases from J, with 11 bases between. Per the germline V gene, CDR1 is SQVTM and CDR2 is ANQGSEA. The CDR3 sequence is CSVVADGTDTQYF. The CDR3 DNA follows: TGCAGCGTTGTGGCCGACGGAACAGATACGCAGTATTTT.

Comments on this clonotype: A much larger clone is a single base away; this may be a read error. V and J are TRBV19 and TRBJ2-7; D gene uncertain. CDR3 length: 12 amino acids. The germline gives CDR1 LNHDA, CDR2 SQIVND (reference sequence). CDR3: CASSIRPTEQDF. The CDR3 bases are TGTGCCAGTAGTATTCGCCCCACCGAGCAGGACTTC.

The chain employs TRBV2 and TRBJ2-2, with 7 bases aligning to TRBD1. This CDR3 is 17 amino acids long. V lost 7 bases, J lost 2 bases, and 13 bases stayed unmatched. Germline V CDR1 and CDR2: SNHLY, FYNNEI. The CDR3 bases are TGTGCCAGCACGTTGGACAGGACAAAAAGAAACACCGGGGAGCTGTTTTTT. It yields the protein CASTLDRTKRNTGELFF.